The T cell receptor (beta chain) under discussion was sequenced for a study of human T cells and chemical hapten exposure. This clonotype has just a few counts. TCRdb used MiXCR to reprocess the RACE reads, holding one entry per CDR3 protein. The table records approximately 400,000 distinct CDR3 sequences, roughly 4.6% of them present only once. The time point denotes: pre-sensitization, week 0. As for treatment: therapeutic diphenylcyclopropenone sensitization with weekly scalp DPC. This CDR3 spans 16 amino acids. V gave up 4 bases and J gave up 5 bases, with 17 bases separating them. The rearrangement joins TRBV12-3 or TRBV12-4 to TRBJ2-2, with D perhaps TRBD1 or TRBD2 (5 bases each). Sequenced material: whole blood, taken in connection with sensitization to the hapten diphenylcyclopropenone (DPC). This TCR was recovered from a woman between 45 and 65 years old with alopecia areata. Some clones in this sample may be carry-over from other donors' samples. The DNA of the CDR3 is TGTGCCAGCAGTTCAGAGGACACTACGGGGACCGGGGAGCTGTTTTTT. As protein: CASSSEDTTGTGELFF.